The 13 T cell receptor beta chains below all came from one sample that was sequenced in a study of PD-1 blockade in classical Hodgkin lymphoma (dated by TCRdb to the early 2020s). Library construction relied on the immunoSEQ multiplex PCR assay. The table comes from immuneACCESS by way of TCRdb, which keeps in-frame sequences with V and J called. Part of the clones is missing from these tables; in studies checked, under half for an unresolved V gene and the rest for unknown reasons. The sample yields around 100,000 clones; around nine tenths were counted once. The ten largest clonotypes hold around 6.6% of the sample. The time point label for this specimen denotes: cycle 2 day 1 (C2D1) of nivolumab. Every trial patient had relapsed after autologous stem cell transplantation, and cohorts A, B and C differed in prior brentuximab vedotin exposure. The sequencing used peripheral blood mononuclear cells (PBMCs), collected before the second cycle of nivolumab. The receptors originated from a human donor with classical Hodgkin lymphoma.

This chain joins TRBV6-1 and TRBJ1-6, with D possibly being TRBD1 (6 bases). Looked up from germline, CDR1 is MNHNS and CDR2 is SASEGT. V was trimmed by 6 bases and J by 8 bases, leaving 17 bases between them. The CDR3 is made up of 15 amino acids. The CDR3 DNA sequence: TGTGCCAGCAGAGGGGGGGCCGGACTCGATTCACCCCTCCACTTT. Amino acids: CASRGGAGLDSPLHF.

V is TRBV4-1 and J is TRBJ1-5, with D tentatively TRBD1 (5 bases). The V gene lost 2 bases and the J gene lost 5 bases, with 13 bases spanning the gap. Looked up from germline, CDR1 is MGHRA and CDR2 is YSYEKL. This CDR3 comprises 15 residues. This CDR3 reads CASSQSQQGDQPQHF. Written as DNA, the CDR3 is TGCGCCAGCAGCCAATCCCAGCAGGGAGATCAGCCCCAGCATTTT.

CDR3 protein: CSATQAETQYF. CDR3 sequence (DNA): TGCAGTGCTACTCAGGCTGAGACCCAGTACTTC. The chain employs TRBV20-1 and TRBJ2-5; D remains unclear. Trimming cost V 4 bases and J 5 bases, with 8 bases left between them. The CDR3 totals 11 residues. Germline assignment: CDR1 DFQATT and CDR2 SNEGSKA (reference sequence).

The rearrangement links TRBV5-1 to TRBJ2-1, with no clear D. The CDR3 is 14 residues long. V dropped 2 bases and J dropped 5 bases, with 11 bases sitting between them. Germline V lookup: CDR1 SGHRS, CDR2 YFSETQ. This CDR3 is CASSLVLAHNEQFF. The CDR3 nucleotides are TGCGCCAGCAGCTTAGTGTTAGCCCACAATGAGCAGTTCTTC.

The chain uses TRBV4-3 and TRBJ1-2; TRBD1 is a possible D gene (5 bases). With 0 bases removed from V and 6 bases from J, the gap between germline ends came to 17 bases. The CDR3 covers 16 residues. Germline CDR1 reads LGHNA; CDR2 reads YSLEER. The DNA for the CDR3 is TGCGCCAGCAGCCAAGATAGAGGTCGTCAGGGCGATGGCTACACCTTC. Encoded protein: CASSQDRGRQGDGYTF.

This clone has a single count. The chain combines TRBV15 with TRBJ2-6; D is uncertain. The CDR3 runs to 17 residues. With 2 bases removed from V and 0 bases from J, the gap between germline ends came to 11 bases. CDR1 is LNHNV, CDR2 YYDKDF, per germline (reference sequence). For the CDR3, the DNA is TGTGCCACCAGCAGACAACGATATTTCTCTGGGGCCAACGTCCTGACTTTC. Its protein is CATSRQRYFSGANVLTF.

The V call is TRBV4-3, the J call TRBJ1-1; D unclear. This CDR3 spans 13 amino acids. V was trimmed by 0 bases and J by 12 bases, leaving 14 bases between them. Germline-derived CDR1 and CDR2 are LGHNA and YSLEER. The CDR3: CASSQEGSPATFF. Written as DNA, the CDR3 is TGCGCCAGCAGCCAAGAGGGGAGCCCGGCCACTTTCTTT.

The chain is built from TRBV18 and TRBJ2-7; 9 bases agree with TRBD2. This CDR3 is built from 15 residues. CDR1 is KGHSH and CDR2 is LQKENI in the germline V gene. V shed 0 bases, J shed 5 bases, and the junction held 5 bases outside the gene matches. The CDR3 coding sequence is TGTGCCAGCTCACCACCCGGGTGGACTAGCGACGAGCAGTACTTC. It codes for CASSPPGWTSDEQYF.

The gene calls are TRBV7-6 and TRBJ2-7; TRBD2 aligns across 11 bases. CDR3 length equals 15 residues. The junction had 5 bases not matched to a gene; V was cut back by 6 bases and J by 1 base. Looked up from germline, CDR1 is SGHVS and CDR2 is FNYEAQ. Written as DNA, the CDR3 is TGTGCCAGCAGACAAACTAGCGGGGGATCCTACGAGCAGTACTTC. Its protein product is CASRQTSGGSYEQYF.

The V call is TRBV11-2, the J call TRBJ2-7; D remains unclear. V was shortened by 1 base and J by 4 bases, with 8 bases between the two germline ends. Germline assignment: CDR1 SGHAT and CDR2 FQNNGV. This CDR3 comprises 13 residues. The CDR3 here is CASSLGVAYEQYF. CDR3 DNA sequence: TGTGCCAGCAGCTTAGGCGTAGCATACGAGCAGTACTTC.

The genes are TRBV18 and TRBJ2-1, with TRBD2 matching 9 bases. Germline CDR1 KGHSH, CDR2 LQKENI. This CDR3 has 16 amino acids. V shed 3 bases and J 7 bases; nucleotides not matched to a gene: 10. CDR3 coding DNA: TGTGCCAGCTCACCCCAGGGCGGCGGGGGGGCGAATGAGCAGTTCTTC. Translating it yields CASSPQGGGGANEQFF.

The chain uses TRBV6-1 and TRBJ1-2; D uncertain. V was pared by 8 bases and J by 4 bases, with 8 bases between. The CDR3 runs to 11 residues. Germline loops: CDR1 MNHNS, CDR2 SASEGT. CDR3 in amino acids: CASQALYGYTF. The CDR3 DNA is TGTGCCAGCCAGGCCCTCTATGGCTACACCTTC.

The rearrangement joins TRBV30 to TRBJ2-3; possible D gene TRBD1, 7 bases. The CDR3 is 12 amino acids. V lost 4 bases and J 8 bases, leaving 13 bases between the germline ends. Germline V CDR1 and CDR2: GTSNPN, SVGIG (reference sequence). Here the CDR3 DNA reads TGTGCCTGGACCGGGGGACAGCGTACGCAGTATTTT. Translating it yields CAWTGGQRTQYF. Based on the CDR3 plus reference TRBV30 and TRBJ2-3, the full variable domain is SQTIHQWPATLVQPVGSPLSLECTVEGTSNPNLYWYRQAAGRGLQLLFYSVGIGQISSEVPQNLSASRPQDRQFILSSKKLLLSDSGFYLCAWTGGQRTQYFGPGTRLTVL.